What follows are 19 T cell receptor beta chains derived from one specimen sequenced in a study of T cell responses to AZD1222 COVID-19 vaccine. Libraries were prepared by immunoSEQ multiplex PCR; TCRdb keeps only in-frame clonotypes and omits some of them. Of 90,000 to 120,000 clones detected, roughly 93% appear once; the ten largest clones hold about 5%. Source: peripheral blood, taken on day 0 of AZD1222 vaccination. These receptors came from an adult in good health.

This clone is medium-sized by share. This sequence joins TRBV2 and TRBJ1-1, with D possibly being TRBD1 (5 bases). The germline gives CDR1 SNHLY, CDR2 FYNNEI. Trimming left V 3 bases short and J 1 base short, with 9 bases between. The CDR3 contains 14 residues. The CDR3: CASSETAENTEAFF. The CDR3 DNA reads TGTGCCAGCAGTGAGACAGCGGAGAACACTGAAGCTTTCTTT.

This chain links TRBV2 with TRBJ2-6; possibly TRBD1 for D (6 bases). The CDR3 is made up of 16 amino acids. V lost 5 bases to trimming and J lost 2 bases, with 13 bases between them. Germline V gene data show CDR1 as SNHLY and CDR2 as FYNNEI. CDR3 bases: TGTGCCAGCAGTCCGTACGGGACAACTGGGGCCAACGTCCTGACTTTC. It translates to CASSPYGTTGANVLTF.

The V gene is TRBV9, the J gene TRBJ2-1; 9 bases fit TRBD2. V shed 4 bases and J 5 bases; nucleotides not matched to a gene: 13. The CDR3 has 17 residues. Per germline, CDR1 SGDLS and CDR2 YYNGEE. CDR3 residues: CASSPAGGILRNNEQFF. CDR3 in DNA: TGTGCCAGCAGCCCGGCGGGAGGGATCCTAAGAAACAATGAGCAGTTCTTC. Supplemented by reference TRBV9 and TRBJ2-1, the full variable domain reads DSGVTQTPKHLITATGQRVTLRCSPRSGDLSVYWYQQSLDQGLQFLIQYYNGEERAKGNILERFSAQQFPDLHSELNLSSLELGDSALYFCASSPAGGILRNNEQFFGPGTRLTVL.

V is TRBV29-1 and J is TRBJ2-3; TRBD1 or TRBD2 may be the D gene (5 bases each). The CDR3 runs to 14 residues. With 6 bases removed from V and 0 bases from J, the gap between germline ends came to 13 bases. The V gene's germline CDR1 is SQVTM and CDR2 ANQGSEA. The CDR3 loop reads CSVLGASSTDTQYF. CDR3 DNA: TGCAGCGTCCTCGGGGCGTCTAGCACAGATACGCAGTATTTT.

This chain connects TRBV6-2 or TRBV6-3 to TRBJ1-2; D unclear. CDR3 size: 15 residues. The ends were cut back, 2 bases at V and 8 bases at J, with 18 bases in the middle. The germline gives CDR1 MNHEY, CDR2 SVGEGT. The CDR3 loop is CASSYTLGGPLGYTF. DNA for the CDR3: TGTGCCAGCAGTTACACCCTCGGCGGACCTTTGGGCTACACCTTC.

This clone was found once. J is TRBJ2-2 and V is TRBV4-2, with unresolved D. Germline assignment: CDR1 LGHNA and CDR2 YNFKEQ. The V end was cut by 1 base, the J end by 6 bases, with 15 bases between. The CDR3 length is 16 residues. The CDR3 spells CASSQGVDTTSGELFF. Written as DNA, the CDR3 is TGTGCCAGCAGCCAAGGTGTTGATACTACGTCCGGGGAGCTGTTTTTT.

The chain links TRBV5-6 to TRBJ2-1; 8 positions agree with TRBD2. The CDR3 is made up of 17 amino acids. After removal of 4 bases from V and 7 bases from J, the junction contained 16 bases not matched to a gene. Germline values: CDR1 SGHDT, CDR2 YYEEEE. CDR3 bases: TGTGCCAGCAGCCGGCTTAGCGGGAAGTTACCGAGGAATGAGCAGTTCTTC. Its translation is CASSRLSGKLPRNEQFF.

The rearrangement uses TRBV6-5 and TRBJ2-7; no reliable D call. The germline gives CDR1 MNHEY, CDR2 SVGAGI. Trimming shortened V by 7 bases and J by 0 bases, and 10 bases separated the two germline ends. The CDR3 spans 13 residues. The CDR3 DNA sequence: TGTGCCAGCACTGGGCTGAGCTCCTACGAGCAGTACTTC. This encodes CASTGLSSYEQYF.

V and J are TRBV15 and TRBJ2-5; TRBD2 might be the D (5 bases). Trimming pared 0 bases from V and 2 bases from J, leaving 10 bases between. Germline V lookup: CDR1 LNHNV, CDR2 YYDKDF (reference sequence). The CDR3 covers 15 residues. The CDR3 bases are TGTGCCACCAGCAGAGATCCCCAGCGGCAAGAGACCCAGTACTTC. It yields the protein CATSRDPQRQETQYF.

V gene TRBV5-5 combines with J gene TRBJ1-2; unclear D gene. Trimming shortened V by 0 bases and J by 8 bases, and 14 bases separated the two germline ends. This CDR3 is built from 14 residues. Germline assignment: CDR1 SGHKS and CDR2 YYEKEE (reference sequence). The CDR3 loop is CASSLEGFGRGYTF. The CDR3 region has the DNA TGTGCCAGCAGCTTGGAGGGTTTCGGTCGAGGCTACACCTTC.

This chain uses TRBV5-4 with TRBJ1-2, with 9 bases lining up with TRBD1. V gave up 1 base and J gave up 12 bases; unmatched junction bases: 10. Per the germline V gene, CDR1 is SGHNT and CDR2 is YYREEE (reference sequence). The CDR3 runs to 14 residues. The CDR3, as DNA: TGTGCCAGCAGCTTGACATCGACAGGGGGAGAGGACACCTTC. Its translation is CASSLTSTGGEDTF.

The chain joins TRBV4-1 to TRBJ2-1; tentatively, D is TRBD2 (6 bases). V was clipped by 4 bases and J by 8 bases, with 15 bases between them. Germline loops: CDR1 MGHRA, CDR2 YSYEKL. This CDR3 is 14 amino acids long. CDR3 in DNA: TGCGCCAGCAGCCCCCGGGGAGGTGGGGATGAGCAGTTCTTC. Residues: CASSPRGGGDEQFF.

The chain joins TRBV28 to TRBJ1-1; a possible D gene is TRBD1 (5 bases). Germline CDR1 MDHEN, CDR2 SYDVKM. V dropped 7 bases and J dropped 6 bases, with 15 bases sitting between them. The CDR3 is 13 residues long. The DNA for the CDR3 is TGTGCCAGCAACCCAGGGAACGAGGCTGAAGCTTTCTTT. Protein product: CASNPGNEAEAFF.

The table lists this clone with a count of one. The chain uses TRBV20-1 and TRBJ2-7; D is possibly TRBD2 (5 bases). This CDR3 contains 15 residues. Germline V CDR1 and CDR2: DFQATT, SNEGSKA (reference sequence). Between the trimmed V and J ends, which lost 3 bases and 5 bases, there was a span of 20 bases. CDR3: CSASSNTLGSHEQYF. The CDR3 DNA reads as TGCAGTGCTAGTTCGAACACACTAGGCTCTCACGAGCAGTACTTC.

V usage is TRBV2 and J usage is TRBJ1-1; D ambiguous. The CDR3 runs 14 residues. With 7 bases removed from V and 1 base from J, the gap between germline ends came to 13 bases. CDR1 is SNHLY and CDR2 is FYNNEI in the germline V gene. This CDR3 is CASTVSGGNTEAFF. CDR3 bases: TGTGCCAGCACTGTTTCGGGCGGGAACACTGAAGCTTTCTTT.

The chain's CDR3 is CASSAPRQPQHF. CDR3 in DNA: TGTGCCAGTAGCGCCCCTCGGCAGCCCCAGCATTTT. V gene TRBV19 combines with J gene TRBJ1-5; no reliable D call. The germline gives CDR1 LNHDA, CDR2 SQIVND (reference sequence). The V and J ends lost 6 bases and 7 bases respectively, with 10 bases between them. This CDR3 has 12 residues.

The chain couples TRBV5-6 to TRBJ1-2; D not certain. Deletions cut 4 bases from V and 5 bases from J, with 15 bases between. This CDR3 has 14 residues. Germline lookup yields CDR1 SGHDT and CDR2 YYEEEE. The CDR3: CASSPGGIGYGYTF. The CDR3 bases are TGTGCCAGCAGCCCAGGCGGGATCGGGTATGGCTACACCTTC.

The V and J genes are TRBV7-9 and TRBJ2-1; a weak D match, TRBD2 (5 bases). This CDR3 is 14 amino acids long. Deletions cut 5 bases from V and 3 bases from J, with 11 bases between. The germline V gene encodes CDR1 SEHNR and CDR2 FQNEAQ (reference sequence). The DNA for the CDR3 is TGTGCCAGCAGCCCCGACGGGGTCTACAATGAGCAGTTCTTC. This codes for CASSPDGVYNEQFF.

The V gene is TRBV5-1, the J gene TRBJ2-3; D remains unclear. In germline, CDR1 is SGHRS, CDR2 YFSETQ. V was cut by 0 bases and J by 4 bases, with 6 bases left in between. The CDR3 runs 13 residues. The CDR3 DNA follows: TGCGCCAGCAGCTTGGTGGGGTCAGATACGCAGTATTTT. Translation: CASSLVGSDTQYF.